This TCR beta chain was captured in a study of CD8+CD57+ T cells in acquired aplastic anemia. Study summary: Across the sorted CD4+ and CD8+ cells, DNA amounts averaged approximately 3.1 ug. There were approximately 9.9 million reads, on average, for CD4+ cells from healthy donors.

This CDR3 is 14 amino acids long. Germline CDR1 SGHKS, CDR2 YYEKEE (reference sequence). The V end lost 4 bases, the J end lost 6 bases, and 17 bases lay between the germline ends. Genomic DNA acted as the template from which TCR beta VDJ combination and CDR3 sequence profiling were carried out. One entry per CDR3 protein, called by TCRdb with MiXCR from the reads. The table has fewer than 200,000 distinct CDR3 sequences, 55% to 70% seen once. Study-wide results and caveats: Significance was not reached for CD8+ Simpson's diversity between patients and controls.

This clonotype was found once. Its antigen remains unidentified. The specimen was sorted CD4+, CD8+, or CD8+CD57+ T cells (not recorded which) from PBMCs. V usage is TRBV5-5 and J usage is TRBJ2-7; a weak D match, TRBD1 (6 bases). The receptor was derived from a human donor in good health. The CDR3 loop reads CASSPRQDSGEQYF. The DNA for the CDR3 is TGTGCCAGCAGCCCGCGACAGGACTCGGGCGAGCAGTACTTC.